What follows describes a single TCR beta chain. What it recognizes is unknown. The data derive from a study of CD4 T cells in relation to SARS-CoV-2 and coronaviruses. About the research overall: TCR beta CDR3s were sequenced after roughly 10-day antigen culture of PBMCs. Study observations and caveats: In roughly 60% of donors, memory CD4+ clonotypes crossrecognized SARS-CoV-2 and at least one common cold coronavirus spike.

The table came from immunoSEQ multiplex PCR; TCRdb's copy has only in-frame clones and leaves some out. The table shows approximately 20,000 clones, with over 60% occurring only once. CD4+ T cells from unexposed donors were obtained before the COVID-19 pandemic (2011-2018). CD4+ T cells were isolated from the cells after about 11 days of culture. V lost 4 bases and J lost 8, with 14 bases in between. Germline V lookup: CDR1 SGHAT, CDR2 FQNNGV. This CDR3 has 13 residues. The sequenced sample consisted of CD4+ T cells from PBMCs, cultured in vitro. The chain couples TRBV11-2 to TRBJ1-2; no clear D. This receptor was identified in a human donor in good health. The CDR3, as DNA: TGTGCCAGCAGCTATTCCTCCGAGGGAGGCTACACCTTC. Translating it yields CASSYSSEGGYTF.